A single sample gave rise to the 3 T cell receptor beta chains below, sequenced in a study of T cell responses to AZD1222 COVID-19 vaccine (dated by TCRdb to the early 2020s). The time point label, read with the paper, signifies: baseline before first vaccination. Libraries were constructed by the immunoSEQ multiplex PCR assay. Sourced from immuneACCESS, this table was stored by TCRdb with only in-frame sequences that have V and J called. A share of the clones is absent; for the studies checked, an unresolved V gene accounts for under half, and the remainder has no known explanation. The sample table records 150,000 to 200,000 clones; 88% of these occur just once. The ten largest clonotypes hold roughly 8% of the sample. The starting material was peripheral blood, obtained on day 0 of AZD1222 vaccination. The receptor source for this set is an adult in good health.

This sequence joins TRBV27 and TRBJ2-1; TRBD1 might be the D (5 bases). V shed 4 bases and J shed 11 bases, with 15 bases lying between them. Germline V gives CDR1 MNHEY, CDR2 SMNVEV (reference sequence). The CDR3 has 13 residues. CDR3 sequence reads: CASSWGLGRQQFF. In DNA form, the CDR3 reads TGTGCCAGCAGTTGGGGTTTGGGGCGTCAGCAGTTCTTC.

The V call is TRBV16, the J call TRBJ2-7, with 9 bases that match TRBD2. This CDR3 comprises 16 residues. The germline CDR1 and CDR2 sequences are KGHSY and FQNENV. With 4 bases clipped from V and 2 bases from J, the junction kept 9 bases outside the gene matches. CDR3 bases: TGTGCCAGCAGCCGAAACCGACTAGCGGAGCCCTACGAGCAGTACTTC. It specifies CASSRNRLAEPYEQYF.

The V call is TRBV27, the J call TRBJ1-1, with 9 bases lining up with TRBD1. The length of the CDR3 is 14 residues. The V gene end was trimmed by 5 bases and the J gene end by 5 bases; junction bases not matched to a gene: 6. Per the germline V gene, CDR1 is MNHEY and CDR2 is SMNVEV (reference sequence). CDR3 DNA: TGTGCCAGCAGTCTGGACAGGGGATGGACTGAAGCTTTCTTT. This translates into CASSLDRGWTEAFF.